The 10 T cell receptor beta chains below come from one sample, sequenced in a study of shared clonotypes between healthy human individuals. Sequencing used immunoSEQ multiplex PCR; TCRdb keeps in-frame clones, though not all of them. The data contain hundreds of thousands of clones, roughly 95% of them seen just once; the ten biggest clones take up 0.11%. Terminally differentiated effector memory CD45RA+ cells were left out of the naive CD8 fraction, which was CD45RO-negative and positively selected for CCR7. Material: naive CD8+ T cells sorted from blood. These receptors were taken from a woman younger than 45 in good health.

The V call is TRBV7-9, the J call TRBJ2-3; D could derive from TRBD1 or TRBD2 (5 bases each). The germline CDR1 and CDR2 sequences are SEHNR and FQNEAQ (reference sequence). Trimming removed 5 bases at V and 2 bases at J, with 8 bases between. This CDR3 is 13 amino acids long. CDR3 sequence (DNA): TGTGCCAGCAGCGGGACCCTCACAGATACGCAGTATTTT. Protein product: CASSGTLTDTQYF.

The CDR3 bases are TGTGCCAGCAGCCACGGACAGGGAAAAGGCGACACTGAAGCTTTCTTT. It yields the protein CASSHGQGKGDTEAFF. The V call is TRBV5-5, the J call TRBJ1-1; TRBD1 aligns across 8 bases. CDR1 SGHKS and CDR2 YYEKEE come from the germline V gene (reference sequence). The CDR3 runs to 16 residues. V lost 4 bases and J lost 3; bases outside the gene matches: 11.

V gene TRBV6-4 combines with J gene TRBJ2-7; D possibly corresponds to TRBD2 (6 bases). Looked up from germline, CDR1 is MRHNA and CDR2 is SNTAGT. V was clipped by 6 bases and J by 9 bases, with 18 bases between them. CDR3 size: 13 residues. The CDR3 loop reads CASRFWASVPQYF. The CDR3 bases are TGTGCCAGCAGATTTTGGGCTAGCGTGCCGCAGTACTTC.

This rearrangement joins TRBV28 to TRBJ1-4; the match to TRBD1 covers 7 bases. CDR1 and CDR2 (germline): MDHEN, SYDVKM. The CDR3 loop spans 14 amino acids. V gave up 5 bases and J gave up 9 bases; unmatched junction bases: 9. CDR3 nucleotide sequence: TGTGCCAGCAGTGCGTTAGGGACAGATCAAAAACTGTTTTTT. Residues: CASSALGTDQKLFF.

This chain uses TRBV5-1 with TRBJ2-5, with 11 bases aligning to TRBD2. The germline gives CDR1 SGHRS, CDR2 YFSETQ. J lost 4 bases, V lost 0 bases, and 5 bases had no gene match. This CDR3 spans 16 amino acids. CDR3 region: CASSLVSSGRTETQYF. The CDR3 DNA is TGCGCCAGCAGCTTGGTCTCTAGCGGGAGGACAGAGACCCAGTACTTC.

The rearrangement uses TRBV4-1 and TRBJ2-7; no clear D. Between the trimmed V and J ends, which lost 3 bases and 3 bases, there was a span of 9 bases. CDR3 length: 13 residues. CDR1 and CDR2 from the germline V gene are MGHRA and YSYEKL. The CDR3 is CASSQRLLYEQYF. The CDR3 nucleotides read TGCGCCAGCAGCCAGAGACTTCTCTACGAGCAGTACTTC.

The genes are TRBV7-6 and TRBJ2-2; TRBD1 matches at 8 bases. The CDR3 runs 15 residues. Per germline, CDR1 SGHVS and CDR2 FNYEAQ. J lost 7 bases, V lost 3 bases, and 7 bases had no gene match. In nucleotides, the CDR3 is TGTGCCAGCAGCTTCGCCCAGGGGGCGGGCGGGGAGCTGTTTTTT. Protein sequence: CASSFAQGAGGELFF.

CDR3 amino acids: CASSPSRSAQETQYF. The CDR3 bases are TGTGCCAGCAGCCCTAGCAGAAGCGCCCAAGAGACCCAGTACTTC. This chain links TRBV7-9 with TRBJ2-5, with D tentatively TRBD2 (5 bases). CDR1 SEHNR and CDR2 FQNEAQ come from the germline V gene (reference sequence). Trimming pared 5 bases from V and 1 base from J, leaving 14 bases between. The CDR3 length is 15 residues.

The chain is built from TRBV19 and TRBJ2-3; 9 nucleotides line up with TRBD2. The CDR3 length is 17 residues. Trimming at V came to 1 base and at J to 4 bases, leaving 9 bases not matched to a gene. The germline CDR1 and CDR2 sequences are LNHDA and SQIVND (reference sequence). The CDR3 loop is CASSIGLAGVGPDTQYF. The CDR3 DNA reads TGTGCCAGTAGTATAGGTTTAGCGGGAGTCGGCCCAGATACGCAGTATTTT.

The chain has TRBV5-6 and TRBJ2-7; D unresolved. Germline V gives CDR1 SGHDT, CDR2 YYEEEE. CDR3 length: 15 residues. V lost 4 bases to trimming and J lost 0 bases, with 14 bases between them. The CDR3 loop reads CASSPREGFSYEQYF. The CDR3 DNA sequence: TGTGCCAGCAGCCCGCGAGAAGGATTCTCCTACGAGCAGTACTTC.